This is a list of T cell receptor beta chains from one sample in a study of response to subunit inactivated influenza vaccine. TCRdb fed the RT-PCR reads into MiXCR, producing one record per CDR3 protein. The sample carries about 800,000 distinct CDR3 sequences, roughly 20% recorded once. Sample: PBMCs from blood, taken approximately 5 days after vaccination. Source of these receptors: a man over 45 who received an inactivated influenza vaccine. Each CDR3 is given with its conserved first and last residue. A D gene is named only where the DNA matches it firmly. Clone sizes are given selectively: once, few, many, or a class where the clone is expanded.

j_call,d_call,v_call,clone_size,cdr3_aa,cdr3_nt
TRBJ2-7,.,TRBV12-3/TRBV12-4,.,CASSRVGPYEQYF,TGTGCCAGCAGCAGGGTGGGACCCTACGAGCAGTACTTC
TRBJ1-4,.,TRBV7-9,.,CASRSSGGSDEKLFF,TGTGCCAGCAGGTCCTCGGGAGGGTCTGATGAAAAACTGTTTTTT
TRBJ1-1,.,TRBV9,once,CASSVEASLNTEAFF,TGTGCCAGCAGCGTAGAGGCCAGCCTGAACACTGAAGCTTTCTTT
TRBJ2-7,TRBD1,TRBV20-1,.,CSARWTGKGGKGEQYF,TGCAGTGCTAGATGGACAGGGAAGGGGGGAAAGGGAGAGCAGTACTTC
TRBJ2-5,.,TRBV7-9,.,CASSLPTGRGRETQYF,TGTGCCAGCAGCTTACCCACGGGGAGGGGGCGAGAGACCCAGTACTTC
TRBJ2-1,.,TRBV11-2,once,CASSLAQRLPPYNEQFF,TGTGCCAGCAGCTTAGCCCAGCGCCTACCCCCCTACAATGAGCAGTTCTTC
TRBJ1-1,TRBD1,TRBV5-1,few,CASSLEFGRGINTEAFF,TGCGCCAGCAGCTTGGAGTTCGGCAGGGGGATCAACACTGAAGCTTTCTTT
TRBJ2-7,.,TRBV20-1,many,CSARGGSYEQYF,TGCAGTGCTAGAGGGGGAAGCTACGAGCAGTACTTC
TRBJ2-1,.,TRBV6-2/TRBV6-3,few,CASTPIGGEYNEQFF,TGTGCCAGCACCCCAATTGGGGGAGAGTACAATGAGCAGTTCTTC
TRBJ2-1,.,TRBV29-1,few,CSVEDLEEKGHTVEQFF,TGCAGCGTTGAAGATCTAGAAGAGAAGGGACATACTGTTGAGCAGTTCTTC
TRBJ2-5,TRBD2,TRBV2,.,CASTSLGLAGEETQYF,TGTGCCAGCACCAGTCTGGGGCTAGCGGGGGAAGAGACCCAGTACTTC
TRBJ2-1,.,TRBV12-3/TRBV12-4,many,CASRPRGVGNEQFF,TGTGCCAGCAGGCCGAGGGGGGTAGGCAATGAGCAGTTCTTC
TRBJ2-7,TRBD2,TRBV5-1,.,CASSPPGGKAYEQYF,TGCGCCAGCAGCCCCCCCGGGGGGAAGGCCTACGAGCAGTACTTC
TRBJ2-7,TRBD1,TRBV14,.,CASSHARQGIYEQYF,TGTGCCAGCAGCCACGCGCGACAGGGAATATACGAGCAGTACTTC
TRBJ1-1,TRBD1,TRBV12-3/TRBV12-4,few,CASSLLRTGEAFF,TGTGCCAGCAGTTTACTTAGGACAGGGGAAGCTTTCTTT
TRBJ2-7,TRBD2,TRBV20-1,.,CSAMPGTSVYEQYF,TGCAGTGCCATGCCCGGGACTAGCGTTTACGAGCAGTACTTC
TRBJ2-7,TRBD1,TRBV20-1,few,CSARDRQGVNEQYF,TGCAGTGCTAGAGATAGACAGGGGGTCAACGAGCAGTACTTC